This T cell receptor beta chain came from a study of blood T cell repertoires in COVID-19. The protocol was immunoSEQ multiplex PCR, while the TCRdb copy is restricted to in-frame clones and leaves out a portion. The repertoire includes 200,000 to 300,000 clones, about nine tenths of them detected once, and 8.5% to 10% sits in the top ten. With 1 base removed from V and 8 bases from J, the gap between germline ends came to 17 bases. This CDR3 has 16 amino acids. Germline assignment: CDR1 SEHNR and CDR2 FQNEAQ (reference sequence). This sequence joins TRBV7-9 and TRBJ1-4; weak D call: TRBD1 (6 bases). This clonotype originated in a man in his forties who had recovered from COVID-19. The sequencing sample was made of peripheral blood. The DNA for the CDR3 is TGTGCCAGCAGCTTAGGTAGTCTCAGGACAGAAGAAAAACTGTTTTTT. Translating gives CASSLGSLRTEEKLFF. The full variable domain, rest sourced from reference TRBV7-9 and TRBJ1-4, is DTGVSQNPRHKITKRGQNVTFRCDPISEHNRLYWYRQTLGQGPEFLTYFQNEAQLEKSRLLSDRFSAERPKGSFSTLEIQRTEQGDSAMYLCASSLGSLRTEEKLFFGSGTQLSVL.